The rows below give T cell receptor beta chains drawn from one sample of a study of cytomegalovirus exposure and HLA in healthy donors. The method was immunoSEQ multiplex PCR; TCRdb's version includes in-frame clones alone and lacks a portion of them. This sample has 76,000 or so clones, with roughly 73% found just once. Specimen: PBMCs. The receptors shown here come from a woman aged 40 to 50 in good health and CMV-seropositive. Each CDR3 is given without its conserved first and last residue. The order of the fields is CDR3 length, V gene, J gene, D gene, CDR3 protein. The D gene is left open where the match is weak.

12	TRBV29-1	TRBJ2-1	TRBD2	SVGASSGNNEQF
12	TRBV28	TRBJ2-7	NA	ASSFVQGSYEQY
12	TRBV27	TRBJ1-1	NA	ASSFGLEDTEAF
13	TRBV4-3	TRBJ1-5	TRBD1	ASSQIWQGDQPQH
10	TRBV9	TRBJ2-1	NA	ASNLVDNEQF
11	TRBV30	TRBJ1-4	TRBD1	AWSEGTDEKLF
16	TRBV25-1	TRBJ2-3	TRBD2	ASSDKVSTSGGRDTQY
12	TRBV5-1	TRBJ2-5	NA	ASSSTGSQETQY
12	TRBV5-4	TRBJ2-7	TRBD2	ASSLGTSGYEQY
16	TRBV5-1	TRBJ2-2	NA	ASSLTPAGRTNTGELF
13	TRBV4-1	TRBJ2-2	TRBD2	ASSQAGGKTGELF
14	TRBV4-2	TRBJ2-3	TRBD2	ASSQDIAGGTDTQY
14	TRBV6-5	TRBJ2-7	NA	ASSWKTGSAVYEQY
10	TRBV9	TRBJ2-3	NA	ASSPGYYTQY
12	TRBV7-2	TRBJ2-7	NA	ASTLTGERGEQY
13	TRBV10-3	TRBJ2-1	NA	AITPGGPAYNEQF
12	TRBV4-3	TRBJ2-5	NA	ASSQDWAGETQY
12	TRBV6-4	TRBJ2-2	NA	ASSDGQGTGELF
14	TRBV5-1	TRBJ1-1	TRBD1	ASSFQQGAGDGGAF
14	TRBV11-2	TRBJ1-2	NA	ASSLDVGVANYGYT
11	TRBV9	TRBJ1-6	NA	ASSSGYSSPLH
9	TRBV10-3	TRBJ2-7	NA	AISSYYEQY
13	TRBV6-1	TRBJ2-2	TRBD2	ASSEVIAGGGELF
13	TRBV28	TRBJ2-7	TRBD2	ASKKGTSVTYEQY
13	TRBV6-1	TRBJ2-1	TRBD2	ASISGGAQGNEQF
12	TRBV15	TRBJ1-1	TRBD1	ATSSTTGITEAF
14	TRBV5-6	TRBJ1-5	NA	ASSLGGSLSNQPQH
10	TRBV9	TRBJ2-1	NA	ASSEQDNEQF
14	TRBV2	TRBJ2-6	NA	ASSPAMGPGANVLT
11	TRBV6-5	TRBJ1-6	NA	ASSQQGSSPLH
13	TRBV4-2	TRBJ1-2	NA	ASSQGLPRGSGYT
12	TRBV19	TRBJ2-7	TRBD2	ASSRTSGMYEQY
13	TRBV5-5	TRBJ1-4	NA	ASSRSDSKWEKLF
11	TRBV5-6	TRBJ2-2	NA	ASSLGRTGELF
13	TRBV6-6	TRBJ2-1	TRBD2	ASSYGTSVYNEQF
11	TRBV5-1	TRBJ1-4	NA	ASSLSTNEKLF
11	TRBV5-6	TRBJ2-7	NA	ASSLKEGLVQY
13	TRBV6-5	TRBJ2-7	TRBD2	ASRRALAGDYEQY
12	TRBV7-7	TRBJ2-3	NA	ASSSTGAGDTQY
12	TRBV27	TRBJ1-1	NA	ASSLSPLGTEAF
11	TRBV6-6	TRBJ1-2	NA	ASRRGPLEGYT
12	TRBV6-6	TRBJ1-3	TRBD1	ASTLQGPGNTIY
13	TRBV6-5	TRBJ2-2	NA	ASSYGTPNTGELF
10	TRBV30	TRBJ2-7	NA	AWMVQGGEQY
12	TRBV18	TRBJ1-1	NA	ASSPGAQTAEAF
12	TRBV7-9	TRBJ1-1	NA	ASSFLQGNTEAF
11	TRBV9	TRBJ1-1	TRBD1	ASSTDRDTEAF
10	TRBV30	TRBJ1-2	NA	AWLTGAYGYT
13	TRBV6-1	TRBJ2-7	NA	ASREGTTFTYEQY
13	TRBV7-2	TRBJ2-3	TRBD1	ASSLAPGGADTQY
11	TRBV7-9	TRBJ1-2	NA	ASVRGAGSGYT
14	TRBV28	TRBJ2-7	NA	ASSPNLGGGVYEQY
13	TRBV29-1	TRBJ1-5	TRBD1	SAMTGTGGGQPQH
14	TRBV6-1	TRBJ1-1	NA	ASSEPGVGVLQVAF
12	TRBV5-6	TRBJ2-3	NA	ASSFSYPGDTQY